This TCR beta chain originates from a study of memory CD4+ T cells and cytomegalovirus serostatus. Study-level background: Healthy Belgian adult donors included fewer than 10 CMV-positive and about two dozen CMV-negative people.

With regard to this clone: Its antigen remains unknown.

Using immunoSEQ multiplex PCR, the repertoire was profiled, and TCRdb retains in-frame clones only, with some absent. Of 40,000 to 55,000 clones in the sample, around 82% were seen once. Single viable CD3+CD4+CD8-CD45RO+ cells were sorted as the memory CD4+ T cells. After thawing, CD4+ T cells were positively selected. CDR1 is SGHRS, CDR2 YFSETQ, per germline. The CDR3 is 18 amino acids. The junction had 12 bases not matched to a gene; V was cut back by 2 bases and J by 5 bases. General study findings and limits: Suggested: most of the CMV-linked TCR signature lies in CD4+ memory cells. Median bootstrapped AUC for CMV status was about 0.95 originally, about 0.9 US-trained.

The chain couples TRBV5-1 to TRBJ2-2; 10 bases fit TRBD1. The clonotype comes from an adult in good health and CMV-seropositive. Sequenced sample: memory CD4+ T cells from blood. The chain's CDR3 is CASSLQDRGQGNTGELFF. The CDR3 bases are TGCGCCAGCAGCTTACAAGACAGGGGGCAGGGGAATACCGGGGAGCTGTTTTTT. Combining the CDR3 with reference TRBV5-1 and TRBJ2-2 gives the whole variable domain KAGVTQTPRYLIKTRGQQVTLSCSPISGHRSVSWYQQTPGQGLQFLFEYFSETQRNKGNFPGRFSGRQFSNSRSEMNVSTLELGDSALYLCASSLQDRGQGNTGELFFGEGSRLTVL.